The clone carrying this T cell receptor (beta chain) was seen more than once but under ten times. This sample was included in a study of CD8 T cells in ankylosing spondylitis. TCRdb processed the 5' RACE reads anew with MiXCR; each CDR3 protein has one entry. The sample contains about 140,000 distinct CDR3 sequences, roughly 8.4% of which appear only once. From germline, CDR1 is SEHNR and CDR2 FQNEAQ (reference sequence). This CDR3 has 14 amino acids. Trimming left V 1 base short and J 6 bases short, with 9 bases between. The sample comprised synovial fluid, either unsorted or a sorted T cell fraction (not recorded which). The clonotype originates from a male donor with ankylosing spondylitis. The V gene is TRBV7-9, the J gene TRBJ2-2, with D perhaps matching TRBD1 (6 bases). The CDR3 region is CASSLEGEAGELFF. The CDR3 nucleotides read TGTGCCAGCAGCTTAGAGGGGGAAGCCGGGGAGCTGTTTTTT.